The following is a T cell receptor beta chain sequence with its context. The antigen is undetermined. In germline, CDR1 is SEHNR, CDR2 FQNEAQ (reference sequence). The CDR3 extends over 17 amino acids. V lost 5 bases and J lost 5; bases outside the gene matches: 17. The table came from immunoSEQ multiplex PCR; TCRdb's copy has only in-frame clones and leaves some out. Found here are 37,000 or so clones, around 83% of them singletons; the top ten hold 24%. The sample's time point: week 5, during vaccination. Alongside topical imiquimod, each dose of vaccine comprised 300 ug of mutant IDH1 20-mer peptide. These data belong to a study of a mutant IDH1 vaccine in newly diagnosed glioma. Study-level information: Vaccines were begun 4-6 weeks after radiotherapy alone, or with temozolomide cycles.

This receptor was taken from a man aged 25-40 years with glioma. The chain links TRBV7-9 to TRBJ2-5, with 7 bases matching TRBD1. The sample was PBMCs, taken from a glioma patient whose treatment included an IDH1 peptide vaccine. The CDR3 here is CASSPMGRHRGGETQYF. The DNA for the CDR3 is TGTGCCAGCAGCCCCATGGGGCGTCACAGGGGCGGGGAGACCCAGTACTTC.